Listed below are T cell receptor beta chains from one sample, sequenced in a study of PD-1 blockade in classical Hodgkin lymphoma. TCRdb's table, derived via immunoSEQ multiplex PCR, lists solely in-frame clones and lacks some. The repertoire holds fewer than 30,000 clones, with about 80% as singletons. The sequences come from peripheral blood mononuclear cells (PBMCs), collected before the fourth cycle of nivolumab. The receptors shown here come from a human donor with classical Hodgkin lymphoma. The CDR3 runs from the conserved cysteine through the conserved F or W. Each record gives: clone size, D gene, J gene, V gene, CDR3 protein, CDR3 DNA. D genes are given only for firm matches. The size field is filled for only some rows; it gives once, few, many or a size class.

clone size: NA; D gene: TRBD1; J gene: TRBJ1-2; V gene: TRBV6-5; CDR3 protein: CASSYSTGGEGYTF; CDR3 DNA: TGTGCCAGCAGTTACTCGACAGGGGGCGAGGGCTACACCTTC
clone size: once; D gene: NA; J gene: TRBJ1-2; V gene: TRBV2; CDR3 protein: CASTSLYGYTF; CDR3 DNA: TGTGCCAGCACGTCACTCTATGGCTACACCTTC
clone size: NA; D gene: NA; J gene: TRBJ2-5; V gene: TRBV5-1; CDR3 protein: CASSFGFSFHQETQYF; CDR3 DNA: TGCGCCAGCAGTTTTGGGTTCTCCTTCCACCAAGAGACCCAGTACTTC
clone size: NA; D gene: NA; J gene: TRBJ2-7; V gene: TRBV6-1; CDR3 protein: CASSERISESYEQYF; CDR3 DNA: TGTGCCAGCAGTGAGAGAATTAGCGAATCCTACGAGCAGTACTTC
clone size: NA; D gene: NA; J gene: TRBJ1-1; V gene: TRBV30; CDR3 protein: CAWSTGTPDTEAFF; CDR3 DNA: TGTGCCTGGAGCACCGGGACCCCTGACACTGAAGCTTTCTTT
clone size: NA; D gene: NA; J gene: TRBJ2-3; V gene: TRBV7-9; CDR3 protein: CASSLEQQDTQYF; CDR3 DNA: TGTGCCAGCAGCTTGGAACAGCAAGATACGCAGTATTTT
clone size: NA; D gene: TRBD1; J gene: TRBJ1-2; V gene: TRBV2; CDR3 protein: CAIGQGSGYTF; CDR3 DNA: TGTGCCATCGGACAGGGAAGCGGCTACACCTTC
clone size: NA; D gene: NA; J gene: TRBJ2-4; V gene: TRBV5-1; CDR3 protein: CASSLNDGDIQYF; CDR3 DNA: TGCGCCAGCAGCTTGAATGACGGGGACATTCAGTACTTC
clone size: NA; D gene: NA; J gene: TRBJ1-1; V gene: TRBV29-1; CDR3 protein: CSVKAWNTEAFF; CDR3 DNA: TGCAGCGTCAAGGCGTGGAACACTGAAGCTTTCTTT
clone size: NA; D gene: NA; J gene: TRBJ2-7; V gene: TRBV29-1; CDR3 protein: CSVDWSPLTYEQYF; CDR3 DNA: TGCAGCGTTGATTGGAGTCCCTTGACCTACGAGCAGTACTTC
clone size: NA; D gene: TRBD2; J gene: TRBJ2-7; V gene: TRBV7-2; CDR3 protein: CASSLGSGGGAYEQYF; CDR3 DNA: TGTGCCAGCAGCTTAGGGTCCGGCGGGGGGGCGTACGAGCAGTACTTC
clone size: once; D gene: NA; J gene: TRBJ2-7; V gene: TRBV7-2; CDR3 protein: CASSLYSSYEQYF; CDR3 DNA: TGTGCCAGCAGCTTATACAGCTCCTACGAGCAGTACTTC
clone size: few; D gene: TRBD1; J gene: TRBJ2-1; V gene: TRBV7-8; CDR3 protein: CASSLASGTGVYNEQFF; CDR3 DNA: TGTGCCAGCAGCTTAGCCTCCGGGACAGGGGTTTACAATGAGCAGTTCTTC
clone size: NA; D gene: TRBD1; J gene: TRBJ2-3; V gene: TRBV7-9; CDR3 protein: CASRPRDRGPDTQYF; CDR3 DNA: TGTGCCAGCAGACCCCGGGACAGGGGGCCGGATACGCAGTATTTT
clone size: once; D gene: NA; J gene: TRBJ1-1; V gene: TRBV9; CDR3 protein: CASTLGPSLYMNTEAFF; CDR3 DNA: TGTGCCAGCACCTTAGGCCCCTCCCTGTACATGAACACTGAAGCTTTCTTT
clone size: NA; D gene: NA; J gene: TRBJ2-1; V gene: TRBV19; CDR3 protein: CASSIYNEQFF; CDR3 DNA: TGTGCCAGTAGTATTTACAATGAGCAGTTCTTC
clone size: NA; D gene: TRBD1; J gene: TRBJ2-7; V gene: TRBV6-6; CDR3 protein: CASSYSRDRGHYEQYF; CDR3 DNA: TGTGCCAGCAGTTACAGCCGGGACAGGGGGCACTACGAGCAGTACTTC
clone size: NA; D gene: TRBD2; J gene: TRBJ2-5; V gene: TRBV5-1; CDR3 protein: CASSLTSGDETQYF; CDR3 DNA: TGCGCCAGCAGCCTGACTAGCGGGGATGAGACCCAGTACTTC
clone size: NA; D gene: NA; J gene: TRBJ2-2; V gene: TRBV5-1; CDR3 protein: CASTTEGVTGELFF; CDR3 DNA: TGCGCCAGCACCACAGAAGGGGTAACCGGGGAGCTGTTTTTT
clone size: NA; D gene: NA; J gene: TRBJ2-3; V gene: TRBV4-3; CDR3 protein: CASSQERWGVTDTQYF; CDR3 DNA: TGCGCCAGCAGCCAAGAAAGGTGGGGGGTCACAGATACGCAGTATTTT
clone size: NA; D gene: NA; J gene: TRBJ2-7; V gene: TRBV6-6; CDR3 protein: CASSPQIYEQYF; CDR3 DNA: TGTGCCAGCAGCCCACAAATCTACGAGCAGTACTTC
clone size: NA; D gene: TRBD1; J gene: TRBJ1-1; V gene: TRBV11-2; CDR3 protein: CASSGRTGGLMDTEAFF; CDR3 DNA: TGTGCCAGCAGCGGGCGGACAGGGGGATTGATGGACACTGAAGCTTTCTTT